Sequencing of this TCR beta chain was carried out in a study of blood T cell repertoires in COVID-19. Study background: Samples of COVID-19 (acute and convalescent) were obtained from the United States, Italy and Spain. From T cells, B-cell-depleted T cells, or PBMCs came the material, which was cDNA or gDNA.

Per the original methods: Cell counts per sample came from amplifying reference gene primers. Assay used: immunoSEQ multiplex PCR; TCRdb lists only in-frame clones, some missing. V and J calls and clone size are given by that table; D and trimming were obtained from the DNA. The data show about 110,000 clones, roughly 85% seen once. The receptor was isolated from a human donor in a cohort sampled during active COVID-19. The sample comprised peripheral blood.

The CDR3 nucleotides are TGTGCCAGTAGTATTCTCCGGACTAGCGGGAACACCGGGGAGCTGTTTTTT. Its protein product is CASSILRTSGNTGELFF. The V and J genes are TRBV19 and TRBJ2-2, with TRBD2 identical over 10 bases. Germline-derived CDR1 and CDR2 are LNHDA and SQIVND (reference sequence). Losses at the gene ends were 3 bases for V and 1 base for J; bases not matched to a gene: 5. This CDR3 is 17 amino acids long.